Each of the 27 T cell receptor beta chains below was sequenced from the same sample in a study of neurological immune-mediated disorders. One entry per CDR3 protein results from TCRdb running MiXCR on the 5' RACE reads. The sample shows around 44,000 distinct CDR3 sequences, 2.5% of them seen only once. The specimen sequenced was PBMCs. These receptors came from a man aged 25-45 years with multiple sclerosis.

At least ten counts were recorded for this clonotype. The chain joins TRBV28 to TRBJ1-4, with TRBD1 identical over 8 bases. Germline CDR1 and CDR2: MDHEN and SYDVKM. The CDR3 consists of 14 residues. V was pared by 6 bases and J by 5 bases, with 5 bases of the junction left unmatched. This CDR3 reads CASSQTGENEKLFF. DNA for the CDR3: TGTGCCAGCAGCCAGACAGGGGAGAATGAAAAACTGTTTTTT.

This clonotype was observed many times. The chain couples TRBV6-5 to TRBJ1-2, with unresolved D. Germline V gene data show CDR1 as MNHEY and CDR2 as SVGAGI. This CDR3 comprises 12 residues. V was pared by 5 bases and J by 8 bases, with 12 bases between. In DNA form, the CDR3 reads TGTGCCAGCAGTCTCTTGGGGTTAGGCTACACCTTC. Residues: CASSLLGLGYTF.

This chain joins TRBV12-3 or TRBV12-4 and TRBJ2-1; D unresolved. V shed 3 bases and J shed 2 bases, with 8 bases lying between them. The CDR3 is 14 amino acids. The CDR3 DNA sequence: TGTGCCAGCAGTTTCCAGGTGACCTACAATGAGCAGTTCTTC. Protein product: CASSFQVTYNEQFF.

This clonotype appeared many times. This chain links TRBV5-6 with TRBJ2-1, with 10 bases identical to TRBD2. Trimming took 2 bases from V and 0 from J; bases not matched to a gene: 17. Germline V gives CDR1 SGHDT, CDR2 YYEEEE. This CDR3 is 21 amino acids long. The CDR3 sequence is CASSFREELAGPASSYNEQFF. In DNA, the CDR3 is TGTGCCAGCAGCTTTAGGGAGGAACTAGCGGGGCCCGCAAGCTCCTACAATGAGCAGTTCTTC. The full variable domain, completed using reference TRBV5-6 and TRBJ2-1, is DAGVTQSPTHLIKTRGQQVTLRCSPKSGHDTVSWYQQALGQGPQFIFQYYEEEERQRGNFPDRFSGHQFPNYSSELNVNALLLGDSALYLCASSFREELAGPASSYNEQFFGPGTRLTVL.

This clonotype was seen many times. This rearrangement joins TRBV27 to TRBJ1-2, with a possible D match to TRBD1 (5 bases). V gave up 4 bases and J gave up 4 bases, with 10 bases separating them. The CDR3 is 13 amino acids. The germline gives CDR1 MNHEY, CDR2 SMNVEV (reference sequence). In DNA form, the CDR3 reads TGTGCCAGCAGTTCAACAGGACTCTATGGCTACACCTTC. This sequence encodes CASSSTGLYGYTF.

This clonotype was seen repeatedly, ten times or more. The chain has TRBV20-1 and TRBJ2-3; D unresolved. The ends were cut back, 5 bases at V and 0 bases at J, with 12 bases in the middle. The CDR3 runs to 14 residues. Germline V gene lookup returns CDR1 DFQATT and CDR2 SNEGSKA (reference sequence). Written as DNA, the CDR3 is TGCAGTGCTGGGTTCCCGACTAGCACAGATACGCAGTATTTT. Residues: CSAGFPTSTDTQYF.

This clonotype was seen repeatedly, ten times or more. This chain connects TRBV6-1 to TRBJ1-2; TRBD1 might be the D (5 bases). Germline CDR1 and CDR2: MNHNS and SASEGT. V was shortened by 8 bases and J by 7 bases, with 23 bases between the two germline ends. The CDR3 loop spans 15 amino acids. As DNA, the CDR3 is TGTGCCAGCGACGCACGGGGCGCCGGTACGAGTGGCTACACCTTC. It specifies CASDARGAGTSGYTF.

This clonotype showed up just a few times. CDR3 region: CASSPQAYRDTQYF. Here the CDR3 DNA reads TGTGCCAGCTCACCACAGGCCTATCGAGATACGCAGTATTTT. The V gene is TRBV18, the J gene TRBJ2-3; no firm D call. The V and J ends lost 1 base and 5 bases respectively, with 10 bases between them. Germline values: CDR1 KGHSH, CDR2 LQKENI. The CDR3 is 14 amino acids.

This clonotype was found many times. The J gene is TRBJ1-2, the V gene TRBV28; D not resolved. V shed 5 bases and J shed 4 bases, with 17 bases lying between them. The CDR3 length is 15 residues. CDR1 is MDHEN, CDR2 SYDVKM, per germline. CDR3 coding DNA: TGTGCCAGCAGTCCACGGACCGCCGGACGCTATGGCTACACCTTC. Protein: CASSPRTAGRYGYTF.

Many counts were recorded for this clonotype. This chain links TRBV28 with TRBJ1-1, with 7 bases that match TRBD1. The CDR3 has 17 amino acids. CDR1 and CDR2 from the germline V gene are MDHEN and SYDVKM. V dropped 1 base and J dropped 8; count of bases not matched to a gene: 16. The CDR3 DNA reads TGTGCCAGCAGTTTATTAATTTCGGGGCAGGGGGACCCCGAAGCTTTCTTT. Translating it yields CASSLLISGQGDPEAFF.

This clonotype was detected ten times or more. The CDR3 region is CASLRTGGTRNEKLFF. CDR3 in DNA: TGTGCCAGTCTCCGTACAGGGGGTACACGGAATGAAAAACTGTTTTTT. This rearrangement joins TRBV28 to TRBJ1-4, with 8 bases fitting TRBD1. Germline V gene data show CDR1 as MDHEN and CDR2 as SYDVKM. J gave up 5 bases and V 9 bases, and 14 bases lay outside the gene matches. The CDR3 runs 16 residues. The full variable domain, completed using reference TRBV28 and TRBJ1-4, is DVKVTQSSRYLVKRTGEKVFLECVQDMDHENMFWYRQDPGLGLRLIYFSYDVKMKEKGDIPEGYSVSREKKERFSLILESASTNQTSMYLCASLRTGGTRNEKLFFGSGTQLSVL.

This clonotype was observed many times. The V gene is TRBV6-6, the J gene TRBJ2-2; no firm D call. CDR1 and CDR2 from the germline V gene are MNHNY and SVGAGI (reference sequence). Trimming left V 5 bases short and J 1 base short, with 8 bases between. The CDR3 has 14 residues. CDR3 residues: CASSLEVNTGELFF. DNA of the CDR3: TGTGCCAGCAGTCTTGAGGTGAACACCGGGGAGCTGTTTTTT.

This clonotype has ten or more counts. The CDR3 nucleotides are TGTGCCAGCAGCTTAGTTCCGACAGTTAATGAAAAACTGTTTTTT. Its translation: CASSLVPTVNEKLFF. The chain carries TRBV11-2 and TRBJ1-4; TRBD1 might be the D (5 bases). The CDR3 totals 15 residues. Trimming removed 1 base from V and 4 bases from J, with 10 bases in between. Germline-derived CDR1 and CDR2 are SGHAT and FQNNGV.

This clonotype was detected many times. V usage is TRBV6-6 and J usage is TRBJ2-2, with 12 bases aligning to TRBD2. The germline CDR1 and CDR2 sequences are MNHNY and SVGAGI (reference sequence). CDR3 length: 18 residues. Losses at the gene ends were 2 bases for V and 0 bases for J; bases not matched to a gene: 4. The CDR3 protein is CASSYLGLAGSNTGELFF. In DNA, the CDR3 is TGTGCCAGCAGTTACCTGGGACTAGCGGGTTCGAACACCGGGGAGCTGTTTTTT.

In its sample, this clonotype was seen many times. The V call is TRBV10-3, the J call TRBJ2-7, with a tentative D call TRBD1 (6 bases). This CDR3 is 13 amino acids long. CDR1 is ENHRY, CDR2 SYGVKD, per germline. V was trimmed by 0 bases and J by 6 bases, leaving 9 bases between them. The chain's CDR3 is CAISESGAPEQYF. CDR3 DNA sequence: TGTGCCATCAGTGAGTCGGGGGCCCCCGAGCAGTACTTC.

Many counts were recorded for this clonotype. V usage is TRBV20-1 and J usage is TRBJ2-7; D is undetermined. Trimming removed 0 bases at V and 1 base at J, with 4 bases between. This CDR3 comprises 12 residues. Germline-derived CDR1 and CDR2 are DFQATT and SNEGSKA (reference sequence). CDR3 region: CSARDASYEQYF. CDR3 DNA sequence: TGCAGTGCTAGAGATGCGTCCTACGAGCAGTACTTC.

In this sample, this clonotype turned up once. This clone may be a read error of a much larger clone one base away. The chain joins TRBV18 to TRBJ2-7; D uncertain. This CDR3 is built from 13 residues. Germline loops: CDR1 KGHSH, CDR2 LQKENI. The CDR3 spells CVSSPRDPYEQYF. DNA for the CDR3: TGTGTCAGCTCACCAAGGGATCCCTACGAGCAGTACTTC.

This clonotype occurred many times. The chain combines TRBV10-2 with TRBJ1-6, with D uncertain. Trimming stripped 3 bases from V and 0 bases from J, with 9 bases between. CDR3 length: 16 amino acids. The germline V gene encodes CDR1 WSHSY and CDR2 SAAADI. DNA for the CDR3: TGCGCCAGCAGTGACGCCGCAATCTCCTATAATTCACCCCTCCACTTT. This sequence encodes CASSDAAISYNSPLHF.

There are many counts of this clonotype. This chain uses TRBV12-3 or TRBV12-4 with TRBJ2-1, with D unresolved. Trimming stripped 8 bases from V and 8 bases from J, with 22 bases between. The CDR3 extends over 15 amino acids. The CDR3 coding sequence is TGTGCCAGCGGGGTAGTGGTAGCCCACCCGGATGAGCAGTTCTTC. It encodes CASGVVVAHPDEQFF.

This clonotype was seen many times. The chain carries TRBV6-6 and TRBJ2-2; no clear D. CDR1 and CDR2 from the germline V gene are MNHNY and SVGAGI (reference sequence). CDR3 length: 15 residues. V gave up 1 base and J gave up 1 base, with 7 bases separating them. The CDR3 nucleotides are TGTGCCAGCAGTTACTTGCCAGAGAACACCGGGGAGCTGTTTTTT. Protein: CASSYLPENTGELFF.

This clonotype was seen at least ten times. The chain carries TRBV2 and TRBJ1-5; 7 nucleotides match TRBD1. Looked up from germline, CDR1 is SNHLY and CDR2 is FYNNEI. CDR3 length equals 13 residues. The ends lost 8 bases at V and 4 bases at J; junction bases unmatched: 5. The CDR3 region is CASEGQLNQPQHF. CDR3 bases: TGTGCCAGCGAGGGACAGTTAAATCAGCCCCAGCATTTT.

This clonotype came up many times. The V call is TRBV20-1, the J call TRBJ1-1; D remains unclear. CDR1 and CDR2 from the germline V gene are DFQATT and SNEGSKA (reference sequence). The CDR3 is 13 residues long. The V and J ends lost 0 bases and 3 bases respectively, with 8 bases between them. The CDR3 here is CSARDKRDTEAFF. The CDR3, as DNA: TGCAGTGCTAGAGATAAGCGAGACACTGAAGCTTTCTTT.

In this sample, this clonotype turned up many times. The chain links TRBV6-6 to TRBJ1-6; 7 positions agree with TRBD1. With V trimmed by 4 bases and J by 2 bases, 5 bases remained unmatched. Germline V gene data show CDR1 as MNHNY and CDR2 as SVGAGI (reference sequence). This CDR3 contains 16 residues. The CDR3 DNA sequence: TGTGCCAGCAGTTCCGACAGGGCGGCCTATAATTCACCCCTCCACTTT. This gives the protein CASSSDRAAYNSPLHF.

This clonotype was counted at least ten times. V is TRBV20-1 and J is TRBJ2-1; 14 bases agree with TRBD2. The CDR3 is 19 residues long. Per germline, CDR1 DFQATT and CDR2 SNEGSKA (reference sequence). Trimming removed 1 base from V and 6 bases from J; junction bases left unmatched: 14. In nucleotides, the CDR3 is TGCAGTGCTAGAGTTCCGGGACTAGCGGGAGTGGGTTGGGGCAATGAGCAGTTCTTC. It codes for CSARVPGLAGVGWGNEQFF.

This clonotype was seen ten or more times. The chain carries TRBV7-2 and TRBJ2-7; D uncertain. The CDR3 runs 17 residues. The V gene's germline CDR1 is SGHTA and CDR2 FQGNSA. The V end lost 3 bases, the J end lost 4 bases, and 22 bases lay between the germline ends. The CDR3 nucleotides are TGTGCCAGCAGCTTTGCGGATACGCCGGGCGTAAAATACGAGCAGTACTTC. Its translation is CASSFADTPGVKYEQYF.

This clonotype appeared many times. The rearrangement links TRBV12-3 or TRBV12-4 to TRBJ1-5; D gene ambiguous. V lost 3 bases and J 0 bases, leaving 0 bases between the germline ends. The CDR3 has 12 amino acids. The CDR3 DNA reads TGTGCCAGCAGTTTTAGCAATCAGCCCCAGCATTTT. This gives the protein CASSFSNQPQHF.

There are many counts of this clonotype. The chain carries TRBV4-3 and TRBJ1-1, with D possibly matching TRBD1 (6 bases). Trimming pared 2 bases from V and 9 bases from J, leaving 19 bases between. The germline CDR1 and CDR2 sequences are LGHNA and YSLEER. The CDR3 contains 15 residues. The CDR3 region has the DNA TGCGCCAGCAGCCAAAGTCGCCGGGACACCCTTCAAGCTTTCTTT. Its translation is CASSQSRRDTLQAFF.